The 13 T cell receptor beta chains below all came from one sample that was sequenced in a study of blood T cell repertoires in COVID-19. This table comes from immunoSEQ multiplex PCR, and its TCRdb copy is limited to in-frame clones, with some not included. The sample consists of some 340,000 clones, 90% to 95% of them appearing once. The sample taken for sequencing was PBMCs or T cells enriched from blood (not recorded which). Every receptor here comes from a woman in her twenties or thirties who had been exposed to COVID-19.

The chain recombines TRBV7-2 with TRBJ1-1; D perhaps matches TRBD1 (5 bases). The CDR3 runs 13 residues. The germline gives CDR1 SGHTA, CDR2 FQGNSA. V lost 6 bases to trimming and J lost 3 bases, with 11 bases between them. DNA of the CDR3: TGTGCCAGCAGGGCAGGGTGGGACACTGAAGCTTTCTTT. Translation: CASRAGWDTEAFF.

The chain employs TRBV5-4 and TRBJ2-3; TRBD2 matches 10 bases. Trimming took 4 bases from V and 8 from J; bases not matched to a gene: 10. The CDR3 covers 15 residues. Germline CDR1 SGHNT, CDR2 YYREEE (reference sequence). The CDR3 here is CASSRASGGDVTQYF. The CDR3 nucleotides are TGTGCCAGCAGCCGGGCGAGCGGGGGGGATGTTACGCAGTATTTT.

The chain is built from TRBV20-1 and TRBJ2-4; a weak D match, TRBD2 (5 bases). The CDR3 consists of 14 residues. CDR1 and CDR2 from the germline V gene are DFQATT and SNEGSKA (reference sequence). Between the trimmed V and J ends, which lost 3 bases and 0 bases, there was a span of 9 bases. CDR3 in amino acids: CSASYEGAKNIQYF. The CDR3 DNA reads TGCAGTGCTAGTTATGAGGGAGCCAAAAACATTCAGTACTTC.

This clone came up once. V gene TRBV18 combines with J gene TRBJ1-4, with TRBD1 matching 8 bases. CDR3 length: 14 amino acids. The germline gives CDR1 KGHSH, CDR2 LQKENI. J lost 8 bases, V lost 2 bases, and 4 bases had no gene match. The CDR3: CASSPGTGKEKLFF. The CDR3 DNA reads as TGTGCCAGCTCACCAGGGACAGGAAAAGAAAAACTGTTTTTT. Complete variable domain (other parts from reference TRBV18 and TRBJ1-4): NAGVMQNPRHLVRRRGQEARLRCSPMKGHSHVYWYRQLPEEGLKFMVYLQKENIIDESGMPKERFSAEFPKEGPSILRIQQVVRGDSAAYFCASSPGTGKEKLFFGSGTQLSVL.

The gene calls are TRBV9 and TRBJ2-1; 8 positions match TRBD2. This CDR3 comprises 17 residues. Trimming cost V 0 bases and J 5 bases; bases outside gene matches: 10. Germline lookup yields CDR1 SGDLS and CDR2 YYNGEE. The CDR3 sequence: CASSVVPSGGLHNEQFF. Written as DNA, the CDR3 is TGTGCCAGCAGCGTAGTCCCCTCGGGGGGGCTCCACAATGAGCAGTTCTTC.

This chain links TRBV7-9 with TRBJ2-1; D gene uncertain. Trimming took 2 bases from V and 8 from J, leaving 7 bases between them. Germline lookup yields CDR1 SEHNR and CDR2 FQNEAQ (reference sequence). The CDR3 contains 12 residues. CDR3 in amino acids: CASSLSIHEQFF. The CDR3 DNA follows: TGTGCCAGCAGCTTATCCATCCATGAGCAGTTCTTC. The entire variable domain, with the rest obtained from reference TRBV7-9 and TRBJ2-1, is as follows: DTGVSQNPRHKITKRGQNVTFRCDPISEHNRLYWYRQTLGQGPEFLTYFQNEAQLEKSRLLSDRFSAERPKGSFSTLEIQRTEQGDSAMYLCASSLSIHEQFFGPGTRLTVL.

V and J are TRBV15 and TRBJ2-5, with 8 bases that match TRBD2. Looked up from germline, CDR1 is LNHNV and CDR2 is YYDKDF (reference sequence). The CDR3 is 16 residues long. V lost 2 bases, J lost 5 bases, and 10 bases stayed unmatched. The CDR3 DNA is TGTGCCACCAGCAGAACTCCGGGGGGGCTGGGGGAGACCCAGTACTTC. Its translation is CATSRTPGGLGETQYF.

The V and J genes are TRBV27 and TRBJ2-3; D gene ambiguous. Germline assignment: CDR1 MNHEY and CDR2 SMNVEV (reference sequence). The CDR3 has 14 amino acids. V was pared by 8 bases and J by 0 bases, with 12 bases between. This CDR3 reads CASGGPISTDTQYF. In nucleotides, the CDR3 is TGTGCCAGCGGCGGCCCTATAAGCACAGATACGCAGTATTTT.

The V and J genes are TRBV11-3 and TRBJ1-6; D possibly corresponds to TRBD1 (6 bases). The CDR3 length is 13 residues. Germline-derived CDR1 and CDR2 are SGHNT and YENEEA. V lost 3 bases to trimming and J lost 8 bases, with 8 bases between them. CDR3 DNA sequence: TGTGCCAGCAGCTTCAACAGGGATTCACCCCTCCACTTT. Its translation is CASSFNRDSPLHF.

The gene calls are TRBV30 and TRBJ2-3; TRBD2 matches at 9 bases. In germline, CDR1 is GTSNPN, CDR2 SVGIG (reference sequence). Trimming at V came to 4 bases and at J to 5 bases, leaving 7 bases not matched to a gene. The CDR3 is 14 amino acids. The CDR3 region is CAWNPAGGGDTQYF. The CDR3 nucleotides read TGTGCCTGGAATCCAGCGGGGGGTGGAGATACGCAGTATTTT.

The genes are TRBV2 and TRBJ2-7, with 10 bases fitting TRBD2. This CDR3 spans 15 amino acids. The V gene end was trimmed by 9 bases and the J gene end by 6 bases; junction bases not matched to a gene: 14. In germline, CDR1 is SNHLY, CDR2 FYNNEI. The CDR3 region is CARGGLAVPSGEQYF. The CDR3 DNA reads TGTGCCAGGGGTGGACTAGCGGTCCCCTCCGGCGAGCAGTACTTC.

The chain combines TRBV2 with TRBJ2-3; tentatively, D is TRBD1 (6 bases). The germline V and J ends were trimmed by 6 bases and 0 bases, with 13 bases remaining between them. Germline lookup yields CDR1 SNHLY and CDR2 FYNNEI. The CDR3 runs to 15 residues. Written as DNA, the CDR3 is TGTGCCAGCAGACCCGGGACATCTAGCACAGATACGCAGTATTTT. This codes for CASRPGTSSTDTQYF.

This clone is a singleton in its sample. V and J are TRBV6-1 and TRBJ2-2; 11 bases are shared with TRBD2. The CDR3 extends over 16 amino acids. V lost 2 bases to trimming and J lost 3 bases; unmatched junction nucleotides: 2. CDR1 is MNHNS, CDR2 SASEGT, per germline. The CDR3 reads CASSETSGGYTGELFF. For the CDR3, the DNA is TGTGCCAGCAGTGAAACTAGCGGGGGCTACACCGGGGAGCTGTTTTTT.